The present entry profiles one T cell receptor (beta chain) with its context. Grouping used clinical history reported by participants in a survey and questionnaire. Cohort 3 recovery required two negative PCRs, clearance, or symptom resolution. Clones were read by immunoSEQ multiplex PCR, and TCRdb kept only the in-frame ones, dropping some. The sample records about 220,000 clones, 65% to 85% being singletons. The data are from a study of blood T cell repertoires in COVID-19. Study context: Acute-phase and convalescent COVID-19 samples originated in the United States, Italy and Spain.

The CDR3 spans 12 residues. V was pared by 6 bases and J by 7 bases, with 12 bases between. Per germline, CDR1 KGHSH and CDR2 LQKENI. The chain carries TRBV18 and TRBJ1-2; the D is unclear. Sample: PBMCs or T cells enriched from blood (not recorded which). The clonotype comes from a woman aged 40 to 50 who had recovered from COVID-19. The CDR3 is CASSFRDVGYTF. The CDR3 coding sequence is TGTGCCAGCTCCTTCCGCGATGTTGGCTACACCTTC.